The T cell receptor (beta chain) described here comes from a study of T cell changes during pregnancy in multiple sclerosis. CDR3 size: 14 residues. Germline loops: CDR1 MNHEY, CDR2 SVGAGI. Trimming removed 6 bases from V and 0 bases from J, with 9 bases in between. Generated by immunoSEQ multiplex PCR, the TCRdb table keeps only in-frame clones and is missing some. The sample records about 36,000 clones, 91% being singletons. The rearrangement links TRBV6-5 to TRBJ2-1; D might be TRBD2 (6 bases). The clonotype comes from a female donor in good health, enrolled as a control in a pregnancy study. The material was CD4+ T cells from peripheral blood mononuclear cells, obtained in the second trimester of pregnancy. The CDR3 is CASSPGDSYNEQFF. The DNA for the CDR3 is TGTGCCAGCAGCCCGGGGGACTCCTACAATGAGCAGTTCTTC.